The clone carrying this TCR beta chain showed up just once. Its antigen is unknown. The data originate from a study of PD-1 blockade in mismatch repair-deficient tumors. Study-level information: All were previously treated, progressing patients with about 11 mismatch repair-deficient cancer types. Study-wide points: Rapid post-treatment expansion, then contraction, generally preceding radiologic response, marked tumor-resident clones.

The CDR3 runs 13 residues. With 8 bases clipped from V and 9 bases from J, the junction kept 8 bases outside the gene matches. Germline assignment: CDR1 MNHNS and CDR2 SASEGT. Sequencing was performed with immunoSEQ multiplex PCR; in TCRdb, only in-frame clones are kept and a portion is missing. The sample shows about 51,000 clones, approximately 81% of them seen only once. Every patient had mismatch repair deficiency by PCR or immunohistochemistry. TCRs were sequenced from a few patients responding to pembrolizumab. The sequence was collected from an adult with mismatch repair-deficient cancer. This chain uses TRBV6-1 with TRBJ2-4; 9 nucleotides match TRBD1. The source was peripheral blood, collected about 20 weeks after starting pembrolizumab. The CDR3 sequence is CASVRDRVGIQYF. Written as DNA, the CDR3 is TGTGCCAGCGTCCGGGACAGGGTTGGCATTCAGTACTTC.